A selection of T cell receptor beta chains follows, all from one sample in a study of blood T cell repertoires in COVID-19. TCRdb's table, derived via immunoSEQ multiplex PCR, lists solely in-frame clones and lacks some. The data contain about 220,000 clones, roughly 80% of them singletons. Sequencing was carried out using peripheral blood. These TCRs come from a human donor in a cohort sampled during active COVID-19. Each CDR3 is given with its conserved first and last residue. Each record gives: V gene, clone size, J gene, D gene, CDR3 DNA, CDR3 protein. D genes are given only for firm matches. Clone size, where shown, is once, few, many, or a class for clones that have expanded.

TRBV29-1	.	TRBJ2-1	TRBD2	TGCAGCGCGTGCCAAGCGGGATGGCTCAATGAGCAGTTCTTC	CSACQAGWLNEQFF
TRBV10-2	.	TRBJ1-5	TRBD1	TGCGCCAGCAGTGGTCGACAGGGTAGCAATCAGCCCCAGCATTTT	CASSGRQGSNQPQHF
TRBV4-1	.	TRBJ2-1	.	TGCGCCAGCAGCCAAGTCGCAGACCGCCAAAAGCGGAATGAGCAGTTCTTC	CASSQVADRQKRNEQFF
TRBV28	once	TRBJ2-7	TRBD1	TGTGCCAGCAGCTTTGAAGGACAGGGTTACGAGCAGTACTTC	CASSFEGQGYEQYF
TRBV3-1/TRBV3-2	.	TRBJ2-7	TRBD2	TGTGCCAGCAGCCAAGCCGGGAGCGGGGTCTCCTACGAGCAGTACTTC	CASSQAGSGVSYEQYF
TRBV14	.	TRBJ2-1	TRBD2	TGTGCCAGCCAAGAGGGACTAGCGGGACTCAATGAGCAGTTCTTC	CASQEGLAGLNEQFF
TRBV6-5	.	TRBJ2-5	.	TGTGCCAGCAGTTACTCAGGGGGGGGGACCCAGTACTTC	CASSYSGGGTQYF
TRBV27	few	TRBJ1-2	.	TGTGCCAGCAGTTCCCACAGGGTTATTAACTATGGCTACACCTTC	CASSSHRVINYGYTF
TRBV18	.	TRBJ2-7	TRBD2	TGTGCCAGCTCACTCATGACTAGCGGACTCTCCTACGAGCAGTACTTC	CASSLMTSGLSYEQYF
TRBV19	.	TRBJ2-2	.	TGTGCCAGTAGTACCACAGGGAACACCGGGGAGCTGTTTTTT	CASSTTGNTGELFF
TRBV4-3	.	TRBJ1-1	.	TGCGCCAGCAGCCAAGATCCACAGGGTCGCACTGAAGCTTTCTTT	CASSQDPQGRTEAFF
TRBV7-3	once	TRBJ2-1	.	TGTGCCAGCAGCGCATACGGACAGATTTACAATGAGCAGTTCTTC	CASSAYGQIYNEQFF
TRBV4-1	.	TRBJ2-7	.	TGCGCCAGCAGCCAAGAAACGGGGATGTCCTACGAGCAGTACTTC	CASSQETGMSYEQYF
TRBV7-9	.	TRBJ2-5	TRBD2	TGTGCCAGCAGCTTTAGACTAGCGGCAAGGCACCAAGAGACCCAGTACTTC	CASSFRLAARHQETQYF
TRBV4-3	few	TRBJ2-1	TRBD1	TGCGCCAGCAGCCAGACAGGGCGAGAGCAGTTCTTC	CASSQTGREQFF
TRBV7-2	.	TRBJ2-7	TRBD2	TGTGCCAGCAGCCTGGGACTACAAGCCTACGAGCAGTACTTC	CASSLGLQAYEQYF
TRBV27	once	TRBJ2-5	TRBD2	TGTGCCAGCAGTTTATCGGCCGGGACTAGCGGGAGAGAGCAGACCCAGTACTTC	CASSLSAGTSGREQTQYF
TRBV19	few	TRBJ1-1	TRBD1	TGTGCCAGTAGTATGGGACAGTTTAACACTGAAGCTTTCTTT	CASSMGQFNTEAFF
TRBV6-2/TRBV6-3	.	TRBJ2-3	.	TGTGCCAGCAGTTACTCGGCGGGACTGATCGATACGCAGTATTTT	CASSYSAGLIDTQYF
TRBV19	few	TRBJ1-1	.	TGTGCCAGTAGTGCTCGGCAGGGGCAGGTAGGAACTGAAGCTTTCTTT	CASSARQGQVGTEAFF
TRBV4-3	.	TRBJ2-2	.	TGCGCCAGCAGCCAAGGGCAGACGAACACCGGGGAGCTGTTTTTT	CASSQGQTNTGELFF
TRBV4-1	.	TRBJ2-5	TRBD2	TGCGCCAGCAGCCAAGCAACTAGCGGGAGGGGTGAGACCCAGTACTTC	CASSQATSGRGETQYF
TRBV9	.	TRBJ2-7	.	TGTGCCAGCAGCGTAGCTACGGCAGGGGCCGCCTACGAGCAGTACTTC	CASSVATAGAAYEQYF
TRBV28	.	TRBJ2-5	.	TGTGCCAGCAGTTATACAGGGATGAAGACCCAGTACTTC	CASSYTGMKTQYF
TRBV28	.	TRBJ2-6	.	TGTGCCAGCAGTTTATGGGGCAGGGGGGTTGGGGCCAACGTCCTGACTTTC	CASSLWGRGVGANVLTF
TRBV19	.	TRBJ1-5	.	TGTGCCAGTAGTATAACAGGGAGCAATCAGCCCCAGCATTTT	CASSITGSNQPQHF
TRBV30	.	TRBJ2-7	.	TGTGCCTGGAGTGTGGGGCTGAGCTCCTACGAGCAGTACTTC	CAWSVGLSSYEQYF
TRBV2	.	TRBJ1-5	TRBD1	TGTGCCAGCAGTGATGGGACAGTTATAGGACAGCCCCAGCATTTT	CASSDGTVIGQPQHF
TRBV5-6	.	TRBJ2-5	TRBD1	TGTGCCAGCAGCTTGTACGGGACAGAGGGGACCCAGTACTTC	CASSLYGTEGTQYF
TRBV6-5	.	TRBJ1-5	.	TGTGCCAGCAGTTACATGAGGAATCAGCCCCAGCATTTT	CASSYMRNQPQHF
TRBV28	few	TRBJ2-7	.	TGTGCCAGCAGTTCCCGGGTCCATGCCCACGAGCAGTACTTC	CASSSRVHAHEQYF
TRBV3-1/TRBV3-2	.	TRBJ2-7	.	TGTGCCAGCAGCCCTCAGGGGGGCGGTTACGAGCAGTACTTC	CASSPQGGGYEQYF
TRBV11-2	.	TRBJ1-3	.	TGTGCCAGCAGCTTAGTGGGCAGAACCTCTGGAAACACCATATATTTT	CASSLVGRTSGNTIYF
TRBV27	.	TRBJ2-2	.	TGTGCCAGCAGTTTTATTACCGGGGAGCTGTTTTTT	CASSFITGELFF
TRBV6-2/TRBV6-3	.	TRBJ2-1	.	TGTGCCAGCAGTTACCCCCCCGGGGTTGGCGGGCGTTACAATGAGCAGTTCTTC	CASSYPPGVGGRYNEQFF
TRBV6-5	.	TRBJ1-5	.	TGTGCCAGCAGTTACCGGGAGGGTTATCAGCCCCAGCATTTT	CASSYREGYQPQHF
TRBV11-2	.	TRBJ2-2	.	TGTGCCAGCAGCCCCCGCGGCGGTCCGAACACCGGGGAGCTGTTTTTT	CASSPRGGPNTGELFF
TRBV4-2	few	TRBJ1-4	TRBD1	TGTGCCAGCAGCCGCAGCCAGGGACAGGGGAATGAAAAACTGTTTTTT	CASSRSQGQGNEKLFF
TRBV7-2	.	TRBJ2-7	.	TGTGCCAGCAGCCTTAGCCTCAACTCCTACGAGCAGTACTTC	CASSLSLNSYEQYF
TRBV7-3	.	TRBJ1-1	TRBD1	TGTGCCAGCAGCATGACAGGGGGCCGCACTGAAGCTTTCTTT	CASSMTGGRTEAFF
TRBV5-1	.	TRBJ2-7	TRBD1	TGCGCCAGCAGCTCGGGACAGAACTACGAGCAGTACTTC	CASSSGQNYEQYF
TRBV29-1	.	TRBJ1-4	.	TGCAGCGTAGCCCGGGGAGAAAAACTGTTTTTT	CSVARGEKLFF
TRBV5-1	.	TRBJ1-1	.	TGCGCCAGCAGCTGGGGGCAGCTGAACACTGAAGCTTTCTTT	CASSWGQLNTEAFF
TRBV20-1	few	TRBJ1-4	.	TGCAGTGCTAGGGCGGATGAAAAACTGTTTTTT	CSARADEKLFF
TRBV5-1	medium-sized	TRBJ2-1	.	TGCGCCAGCAGCTTACAGATCTACAATGAGCAGTTCTTC	CASSLQIYNEQFF
TRBV19	.	TRBJ2-7	.	TGTGCCAGTAGTATTGCGGACATCACCTACGAGCAGTACTTC	CASSIADITYEQYF
TRBV19	.	TRBJ1-1	TRBD1	TGTGCCAGTAGTAGGGACAGGCAAGGGACTGAAGCTTTCTTT	CASSRDRQGTEAFF
TRBV9	.	TRBJ2-5	TRBD1	TGTGCCAGCAGCGCCACCGGGACAGGCCAACAAGAGACCCAGTACTTC	CASSATGTGQQETQYF
TRBV25-1	.	TRBJ1-4	TRBD1	TGTGCCAGCAGTGATGATGGGACAGGGGGCGGAAAACTGTTTTTT	CASSDDGTGGGKLFF
TRBV11-2	.	TRBJ2-1	.	TGTGCCAGCAGCTTGGACTTCCAGTTTTACAATGAGCAGTTCTTC	CASSLDFQFYNEQFF
TRBV5-1	.	TRBJ1-3	TRBD1	TGCGCCAGCAGCCTGATCGGACAGGCTGGAAACACCATATATTTT	CASSLIGQAGNTIYF
TRBV14	.	TRBJ2-5	.	TGTGCCAGCAGCCCCACATACCAACAAGAGACCCAGTACTTC	CASSPTYQQETQYF
TRBV30	.	TRBJ1-1	.	TGTGCCTGGAGTGTAGGGGGAAACACTGAAGCTTTCTTT	CAWSVGGNTEAFF
TRBV27	.	TRBJ2-5	TRBD1	TGTGCCAGTAGACGACAGGGGATTCAAGAGACCCAGTACTTC	CASRRQGIQETQYF
TRBV5-1	.	TRBJ1-1	.	TGCGCCAGCAGCCCAGGGGTGAACACTGAAGCTTTCTTT	CASSPGVNTEAFF
TRBV7-2	.	TRBJ2-1	.	TGTGCCAGCAGCTTACAGACAGGCTACCTCTACAATGAGCAGTTCTTC	CASSLQTGYLYNEQFF
TRBV27	many	TRBJ2-3	TRBD1	TGTGCCAGCACGGACAGGGGGCCAATAGATACGCAGTATTTT	CASTDRGPIDTQYF